The 22 T cell receptor beta chains in this list originate from one sample, sequenced in a study of graft-versus-host responses after intestinal transplantation. The table came from immunoSEQ multiplex PCR; TCRdb's copy has only in-frame clones and leaves some out. The table records approximately 100,000 clones, 86% of them present only once. The source material was PBMCs, sampled 255 days after intestinal transplant. All receptors derive from a human patient who received an intestinal transplant, so some T cells may come from the graft donor.

The chain uses TRBV21-1 and TRBJ2-7; the table's D call, TRBD1, has no DNA check behind it. TRBV21-1 is assigned pseudogene status. The CDR3 sequence is 17 residues long. CDR3 in amino acids: CASSKAPRHRGLGEQYV. The DNA of the CDR3 is TGTGCCAGCAGCAAAGCCCCCCGGCACAGGGGGCTCGGGGAGCAGTACGTC.

The chain is built from TRBV9 and TRBJ1-6; TRBD1 matches at 7 bases. This CDR3 comprises 12 residues. Trimming at V came to 7 bases and at J to 8 bases, leaving 3 bases not matched to a gene. CDR1 and CDR2 from the germline V gene are SGDLS and YYNGEE. CDR3 DNA sequence: TGTGCCAGCGGCACAGGGGATTCACCCCTCCACTTT. It specifies CASGTGDSPLHF.

J is TRBJ2-2 and V is TRBV2, with TRBD1 as a possible D gene (6 bases). The CDR3 is 16 amino acids. V dropped 4 bases and J dropped 3 bases, with 15 bases sitting between them. Germline V CDR1 and CDR2: SNHLY, FYNNEI. The CDR3 coding sequence is TGTGCCAGCAGTGGGGTAGGGGACATTTACACCGGGGAGCTGTTTTTT. It encodes CASSGVGDIYTGELFF. Using reference TRBV2 and TRBJ2-2 for the parts outside the CDR3, the full variable domain is EPEVTQTPSHQVTQMGQEVILRCVPISNHLYFYWYRQILGQKVEFLVSFYNNEISEKSEIFDDQFSVERPDGSNFTLKIRSTKLEDSAMYFCASSGVGDIYTGELFFGEGSRLTVL.

This chain uses TRBV27 with TRBJ1-2; no clear D. The CDR3 has 15 amino acids. V was trimmed by 2 bases and J by 1 base, leaving 11 bases between them. From germline, CDR1 is MNHEY and CDR2 SMNVEV (reference sequence). The CDR3 sequence is CASSLIGSINYGYTF. The CDR3 DNA reads TGTGCCAGCAGTTTAATTGGCAGCATTAACTATGGCTACACCTTC.

V usage is TRBV13 and J usage is TRBJ2-1; the D is unclear. Trimming stripped 0 bases from V and 3 bases from J, with 3 bases between. Germline values: CDR1 PRHDT, CDR2 FYEKMQ (reference sequence). The CDR3 length is 13 residues. Here the CDR3 DNA reads TGTGCCAGCAGCTTAGGCAACTACAATGAGCAGTTCTTC. The encoded protein is CASSLGNYNEQFF.

The rearrangement links TRBV10-2 to TRBJ2-7; no firm D call. The CDR3 is 12 amino acids. With 5 bases removed from V and 5 bases from J, the gap between germline ends came to 10 bases. From germline, CDR1 is WSHSY and CDR2 SAAADI. Written as DNA, the CDR3 is TGCGCCAGCAGTCTTGGGTCCGACGAGCAGTACTTC. This gives the protein CASSLGSDEQYF.

CDR3 region: CASSRIGDRGQETQYF. The CDR3 DNA reads TGTGCCAGCAGCCGGATCGGAGACAGGGGACAAGAGACCCAGTACTTC. The rearrangement links TRBV28 to TRBJ2-5, with 8 bases identical to TRBD1. CDR3 size: 16 residues. With V trimmed by 6 bases and J by 2 bases, 11 bases remained unmatched. The V gene's germline CDR1 is MDHEN and CDR2 SYDVKM.

This clone was recorded only once. This chain links TRBV9 with TRBJ2-1; 7 nucleotides match TRBD2. Per the germline V gene, CDR1 is SGDLS and CDR2 is YYNGEE. The trim removed 3 bases at V and 4 bases at J, leaving 10 bases unmatched. The CDR3 is 16 residues long. This CDR3 is CASSARLAGLYNEQFF. In DNA form, the CDR3 reads TGTGCCAGCAGCGCGAGACTAGCCGGATTATACAATGAGCAGTTCTTC.

The chain couples TRBV6-1 to TRBJ2-7; possibly TRBD1 for D (6 bases). The germline V gene encodes CDR1 MNHNS and CDR2 SASEGT. The V and J ends lost 6 bases and 0 bases respectively, with 15 bases between them. This CDR3 has 15 amino acids. The CDR3: CASSDHVGASYEQYV. The CDR3 DNA is TGTGCCAGCAGCGACCACGTGGGGGCCTCCTACGAGCAGTACGTC.

The chain has TRBV6-1 and TRBJ1-1, with D possibly TRBD1 on 6 matching bases. The CDR3 totals 15 residues. V was cut by 6 bases and J by 5 bases, with 19 bases left in between. Germline V gene data show CDR1 as MNHNS and CDR2 as SASEGT. CDR3 sequence reads: CASSRGGARGTEAFF. The CDR3 DNA sequence: TGTGCCAGCAGCCGGGGGGGGGCGCGAGGAACTGAAGCTTTCTTT.

CDR3 sequence (DNA): TGTGCCAGCGTGCGAACTAGCGGGGGTACAAATGAGCAGTTCTTC. It codes for CASVRTSGGTNEQFF. V and J are TRBV27 and TRBJ2-1, with 11 nucleotides matching TRBD2. This CDR3 spans 15 amino acids. Germline CDR1 reads MNHEY; CDR2 reads SMNVEV (reference sequence). With 8 bases clipped from V and 7 bases from J, the junction kept 10 bases outside the gene matches.

The chain has TRBV7-9 and TRBJ2-1; D unresolved. Germline CDR1 reads SEHNR; CDR2 reads FQNEAQ (reference sequence). V lost 3 bases to trimming and J lost 8 bases, with 14 bases between them. The CDR3 has 14 amino acids. This CDR3 reads CASSFSYGVDEQFF. The CDR3 DNA is TGTGCCAGCAGCTTTTCATATGGGGTCGATGAGCAGTTCTTC. The full variable domain, its missing parts supplied by reference TRBV7-9 and TRBJ2-1, is DTGVSQNPRHKITKRGQNVTFRCDPISEHNRLYWYRQTLGQGPEFLTYFQNEAQLEKSRLLSDRFSAERPKGSFSTLEIQRTEQGDSAMYLCASSFSYGVDEQFFGPGTRLTVL.

This clone was detected only once. This rearrangement joins TRBV7-9 to TRBJ1-4; no clear D gene. Trimming took 7 bases from V and 8 from J, leaving 14 bases between them. Per the germline V gene, CDR1 is SEHNR and CDR2 is FQNEAQ (reference sequence). The CDR3 runs to 13 residues. CDR3 loop: CASTRPEGEKLFF. CDR3 nucleotides: TGTGCCAGCACTCGGCCAGAAGGGGAAAAACTGTTTTTT.

This chain connects TRBV6-5 to TRBJ2-3, with D perhaps TRBD2 (6 bases). The CDR3 is made up of 15 amino acids. V dropped 9 bases and J dropped 1 base, with 17 bases sitting between them. Germline CDR1 MNHEY, CDR2 SVGAGI. Here the CDR3 reads CASQGTPYRTDTQYF. Written as DNA, the CDR3 is TGTGCCAGTCAAGGGACTCCCTACCGCACAGATACGCAGTATTTT.

Regarding this clone: The germline gene is not matched at one end of the junction; a read error may be the cause. The chain joins TRBV18 to TRBJ2-2, with 9 bases matching TRBD2. CDR1 and CDR2 (germline): KGHSH, LQKENI. The CDR3 sequence is 22 residues long. CDR3 in DNA: TGTGCCAGCTCCCCCCGTCCAGGGGGGACGGCTGAGCGGGCTAGCGGGGCCGGCGAGCTGTTTTTT. It specifies CASSPRPGGTAERASGAGELFF.

The J gene is TRBJ1-5, the V gene TRBV5-6; D is unresolved. The V and J ends lost 3 bases and 5 bases respectively, with 6 bases between them. The CDR3 runs 12 residues. Germline assignment: CDR1 SGHDT and CDR2 YYEEEE. Here the CDR3 reads CASSSMYQPQHF. Written as DNA, the CDR3 is TGTGCCAGCAGCTCCATGTATCAGCCCCAGCATTTT.

This clone was seen only once. CDR3 nucleotides: TGTGCCAGCAGTGAAGTTGAGCGCGGCGACAATGAGCAGTTCTTC. The encoded protein is CASSEVERGDNEQFF. V and J are TRBV6-1 and TRBJ2-1; D remains unclear. Between the trimmed V and J ends, which lost 1 base and 5 bases, there was a span of 12 bases. Germline CDR1 reads MNHNS; CDR2 reads SASEGT. The CDR3 totals 15 residues.

The chain joins TRBV11-2 to TRBJ2-1; D uncertain. The germline V gene encodes CDR1 SGHAT and CDR2 FQNNGV. V was clipped by 4 bases and J by 6 bases, with 10 bases between them. The CDR3 totals 13 residues. The CDR3 here is CASSSLRVNEQFF. For the CDR3, the DNA is TGTGCCAGCAGCTCTTTACGAGTCAATGAGCAGTTCTTC.

CDR3 residues: CASSLDGSRGDYGYTF. In DNA form, the CDR3 reads TGTGCCAGCAGCTTGGATGGCAGCAGGGGAGACTATGGCTACACCTTC. The rearrangement links TRBV5-6 to TRBJ1-2; D is perhaps TRBD1 (6 bases). The CDR3 has 16 residues. The ends were cut back, 0 bases at V and 3 bases at J, with 15 bases in the middle. Germline CDR1 reads SGHDT; CDR2 reads YYEEEE.

This clone was detected only once. The V call is TRBV2, the J call TRBJ1-2; D unresolved. Trimming cost V 2 bases and J 4 bases, with 14 bases left between them. Germline values: CDR1 SNHLY, CDR2 FYNNEI. The CDR3 has 15 amino acids. DNA of the CDR3: TGTGCCAGCAGTGAAATTCTGCCGGGTAGCTATGGCTACACCTTC. Translated, it gives CASSEILPGSYGYTF.

The V call is TRBV15, the J call TRBJ2-5; 9 bases map to TRBD1. V shed 0 bases, J shed 3 bases, and the junction held 5 bases outside the gene matches. The V gene's germline CDR1 is LNHNV and CDR2 YYDKDF (reference sequence). The CDR3 spans 16 residues. The CDR3 is CATSRDPWTGEETQYF. CDR3 bases: TGTGCCACCAGCAGAGATCCATGGACAGGGGAAGAGACCCAGTACTTC. The full variable domain, its missing parts supplied by reference TRBV15 and TRBJ2-5, is DAMVIQNPRYQVTQFGKPVTLSCSQTLNHNVMYWYQQKSSQAPKLLFHYYDKDFNNEADTPDNFQSRRPNTSFCFLDIRSPGLGDTAMYLCATSRDPWTGEETQYFGPGTRLLVL.

CDR3: CASSISGASSYEQYF. The CDR3 DNA follows: TGTGCCAGTAGTATTTCGGGGGCCAGCTCCTACGAGCAGTACTTC. The rearrangement joins TRBV19 to TRBJ2-7, with D perhaps being TRBD1 or TRBD2 (6 bases each). The ends were cut back, 3 bases at V and 0 bases at J, with 12 bases in the middle. Germline values: CDR1 LNHDA, CDR2 SQIVND (reference sequence). CDR3 size: 15 residues.